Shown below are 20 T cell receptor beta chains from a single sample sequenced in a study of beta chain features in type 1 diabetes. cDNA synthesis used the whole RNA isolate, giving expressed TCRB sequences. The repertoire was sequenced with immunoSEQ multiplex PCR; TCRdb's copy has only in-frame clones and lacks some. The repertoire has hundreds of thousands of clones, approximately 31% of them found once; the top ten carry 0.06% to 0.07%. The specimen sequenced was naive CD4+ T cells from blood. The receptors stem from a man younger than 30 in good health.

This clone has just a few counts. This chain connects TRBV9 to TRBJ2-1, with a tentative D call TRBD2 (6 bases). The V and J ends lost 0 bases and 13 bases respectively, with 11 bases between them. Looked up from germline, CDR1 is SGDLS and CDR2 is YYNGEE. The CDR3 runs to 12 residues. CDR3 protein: CASSVVGGTQFF. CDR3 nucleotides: TGTGCCAGCAGCGTAGTAGGCGGGACTCAGTTCTTC.

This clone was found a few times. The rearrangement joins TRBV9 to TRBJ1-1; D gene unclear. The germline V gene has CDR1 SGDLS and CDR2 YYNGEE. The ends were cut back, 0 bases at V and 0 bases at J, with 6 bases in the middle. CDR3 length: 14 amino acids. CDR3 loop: CASSVGFMNTEAFF. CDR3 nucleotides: TGTGCCAGCAGCGTAGGCTTTATGAACACTGAAGCTTTCTTT.

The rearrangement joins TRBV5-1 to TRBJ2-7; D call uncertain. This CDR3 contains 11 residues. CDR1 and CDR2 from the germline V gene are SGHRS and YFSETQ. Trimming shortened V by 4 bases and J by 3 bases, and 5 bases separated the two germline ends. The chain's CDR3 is CASSDFYEQYF. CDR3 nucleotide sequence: TGCGCCAGCAGCGACTTCTACGAGCAGTACTTC.

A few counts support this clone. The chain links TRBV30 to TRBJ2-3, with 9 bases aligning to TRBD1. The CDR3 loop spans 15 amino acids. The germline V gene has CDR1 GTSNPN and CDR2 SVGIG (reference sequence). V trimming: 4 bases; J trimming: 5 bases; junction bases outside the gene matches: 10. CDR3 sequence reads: CAWTKGQGRIDTQYF. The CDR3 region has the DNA TGTGCCTGGACCAAGGGACAGGGAAGGATAGATACGCAGTATTTT.

CDR3 DNA sequence: TGTGCCAGTAGTGTTAGCGGCAGCACCTACAATGAGCAGTTCTTC. It encodes CASSVSGSTYNEQFF. V and J are TRBV19 and TRBJ2-1, with D possibly being TRBD2 (6 bases). CDR3 length equals 15 residues. Germline assignment: CDR1 LNHDA and CDR2 SQIVND (reference sequence). Trimming took 5 bases from V and 2 from J, leaving 13 bases between them.

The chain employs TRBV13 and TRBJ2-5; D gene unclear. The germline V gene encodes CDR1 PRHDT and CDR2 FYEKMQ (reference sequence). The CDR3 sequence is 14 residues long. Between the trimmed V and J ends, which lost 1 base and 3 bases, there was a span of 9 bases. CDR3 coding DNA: TGTGCCAGCAGCTTAGTGTCGGCGGAAGAGACCCAGTACTTC. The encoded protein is CASSLVSAEETQYF.

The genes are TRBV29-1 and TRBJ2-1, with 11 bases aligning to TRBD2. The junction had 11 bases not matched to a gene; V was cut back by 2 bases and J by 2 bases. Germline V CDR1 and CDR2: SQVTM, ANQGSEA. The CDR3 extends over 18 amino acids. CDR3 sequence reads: CSVEQLAGVPGTYNEQFF. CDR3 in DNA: TGCAGCGTTGAACAACTAGCGGGAGTCCCTGGAACCTACAATGAGCAGTTCTTC.

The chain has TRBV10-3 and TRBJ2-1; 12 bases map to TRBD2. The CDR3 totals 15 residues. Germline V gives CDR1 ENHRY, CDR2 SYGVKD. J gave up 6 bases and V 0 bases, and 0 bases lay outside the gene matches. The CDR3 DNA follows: TGTGCCATCAGTGAGTCGGGACTAGCGGGCAATGAGCAGTTCTTC. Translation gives CAISESGLAGNEQFF.

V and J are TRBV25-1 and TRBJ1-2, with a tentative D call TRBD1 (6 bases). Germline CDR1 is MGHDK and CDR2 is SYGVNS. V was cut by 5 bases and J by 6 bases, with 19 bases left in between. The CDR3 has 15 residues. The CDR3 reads CASSTYGTPIHGYTF. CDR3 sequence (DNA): TGTGCCAGCAGTACGTACGGGACACCAATCCATGGCTACACCTTC.

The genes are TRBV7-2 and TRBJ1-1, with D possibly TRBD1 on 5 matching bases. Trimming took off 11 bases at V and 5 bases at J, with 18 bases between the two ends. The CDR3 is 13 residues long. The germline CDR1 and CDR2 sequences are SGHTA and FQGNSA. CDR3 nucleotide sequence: TGTGCCGGAGGAGGGGAGGGGTGGACTGAAGCTTTCTTT. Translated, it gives CAGGGEGWTEAFF.

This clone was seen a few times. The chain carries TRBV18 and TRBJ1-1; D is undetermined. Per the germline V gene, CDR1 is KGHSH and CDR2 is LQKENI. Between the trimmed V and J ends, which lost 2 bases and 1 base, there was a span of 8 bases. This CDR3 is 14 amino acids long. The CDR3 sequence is CASSPAQGNTEAFF. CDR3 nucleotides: TGTGCCAGCTCACCAGCGCAAGGGAACACTGAAGCTTTCTTT. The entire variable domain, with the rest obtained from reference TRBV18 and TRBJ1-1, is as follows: NAGVMQNPRHLVRRRGQEARLRCSPMKGHSHVYWYRQLPEEGLKFMVYLQKENIIDESGMPKERFSAEFPKEGPSILRIQQVVRGDSAAYFCASSPAQGNTEAFFGQGTRLTVV.

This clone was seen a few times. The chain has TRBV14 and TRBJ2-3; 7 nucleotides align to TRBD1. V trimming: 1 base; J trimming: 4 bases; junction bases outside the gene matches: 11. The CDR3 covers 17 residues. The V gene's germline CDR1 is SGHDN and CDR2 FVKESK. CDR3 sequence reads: CASSQAGLRGGADTQYF. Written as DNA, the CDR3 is TGTGCCAGCAGCCAAGCCGGCCTTAGAGGGGGCGCAGATACGCAGTATTTT. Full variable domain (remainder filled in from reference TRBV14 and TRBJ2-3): EAGVTQFPSHSVIEKGQTVTLRCDPISGHDNLYWYRRVMGKEIKFLLHFVKESKQDESGMPNNRFLAERTGGTYSTLKVQPAELEDSGVYFCASSQAGLRGGADTQYFGPGTRLTVL.

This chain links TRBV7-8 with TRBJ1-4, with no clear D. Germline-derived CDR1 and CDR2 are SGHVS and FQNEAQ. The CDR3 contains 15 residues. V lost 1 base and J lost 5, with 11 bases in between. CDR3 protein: CASSLGYSSNEKLFF. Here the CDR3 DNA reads TGTGCCAGCAGCTTAGGGTACAGTTCGAATGAAAAACTGTTTTTT.

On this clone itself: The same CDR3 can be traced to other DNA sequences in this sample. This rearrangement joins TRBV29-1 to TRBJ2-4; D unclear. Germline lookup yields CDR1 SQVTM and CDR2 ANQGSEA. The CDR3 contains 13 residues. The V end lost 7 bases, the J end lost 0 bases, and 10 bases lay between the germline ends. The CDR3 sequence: CSAGSSAKNIQYF. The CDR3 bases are TGCAGCGCCGGTTCATCAGCCAAAAACATTCAGTACTTC.

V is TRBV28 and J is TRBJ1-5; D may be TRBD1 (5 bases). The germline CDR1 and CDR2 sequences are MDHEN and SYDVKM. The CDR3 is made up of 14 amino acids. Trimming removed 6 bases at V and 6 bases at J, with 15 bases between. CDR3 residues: CASSQIQGGQPQHF. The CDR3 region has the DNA TGTGCCAGCAGCCAGATCCAGGGAGGTCAGCCCCAGCATTTT. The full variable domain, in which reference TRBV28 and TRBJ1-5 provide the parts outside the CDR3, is DVKVTQSSRYLVKRTGEKVFLECVQDMDHENMFWYRQDPGLGLRLIYFSYDVKMKEKGDIPEGYSVSREKKERFSLILESASTNQTSMYLCASSQIQGGQPQHFGDGTRLSIL.

In DNA form, the CDR3 reads TGCAGTGTGGCCATTCAAGAGACCCAGTACTTC. This codes for CSVAIQETQYF. The gene calls are TRBV20-1 and TRBJ2-5; D unresolved. V was trimmed by 7 bases and J by 2 bases, leaving 8 bases between them. The CDR3 covers 11 residues. In germline, CDR1 is DFQATT, CDR2 SNEGSKA (reference sequence).

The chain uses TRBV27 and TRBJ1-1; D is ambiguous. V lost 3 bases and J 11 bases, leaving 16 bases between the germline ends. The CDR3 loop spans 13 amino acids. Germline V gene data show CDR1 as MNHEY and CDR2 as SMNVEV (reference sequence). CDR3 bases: TGTGCCAGCAGTTTGGCGGGGTTGGGGAAGGCTTTCTTT. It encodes CASSLAGLGKAFF.

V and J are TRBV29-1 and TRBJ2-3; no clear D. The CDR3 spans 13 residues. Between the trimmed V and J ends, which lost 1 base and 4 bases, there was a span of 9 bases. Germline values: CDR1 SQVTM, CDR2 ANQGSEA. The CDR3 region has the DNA TGCAGCGTTGAAGGCCAGATGGCAGATACGCAGTATTTT. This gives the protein CSVEGQMADTQYF.

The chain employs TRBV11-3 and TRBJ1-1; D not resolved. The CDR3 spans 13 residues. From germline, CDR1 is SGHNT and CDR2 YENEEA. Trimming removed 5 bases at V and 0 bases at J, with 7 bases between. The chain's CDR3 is CASSLGVNTEAFF. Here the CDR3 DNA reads TGTGCCAGCAGCCTTGGGGTGAACACTGAAGCTTTCTTT. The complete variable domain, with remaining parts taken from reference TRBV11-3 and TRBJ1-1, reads EAGVVQSPRYKIIEKKQPVAFWCNPISGHNTLYWYLQNLGQGPELLIRYENEEAVDDSQLPKDRFSAERLKGVDSTLKIQPAELGDSAVYLCASSLGVNTEAFFGQGTRLTVV.

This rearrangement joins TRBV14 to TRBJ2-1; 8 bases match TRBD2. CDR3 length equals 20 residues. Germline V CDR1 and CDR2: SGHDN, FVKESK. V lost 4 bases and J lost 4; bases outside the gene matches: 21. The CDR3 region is CASSRIKGKGAGDYYNEQFF. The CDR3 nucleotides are TGTGCCAGCAGCCGAATAAAGGGAAAGGGAGCGGGGGACTATTACAATGAGCAGTTCTTC.